This T cell receptor beta chain stems from a study of cytomegalovirus exposure and HLA in healthy donors. Study conclusions and caveats: A further, later analysis showed that HLA-associated TCR beta chains (compared with equally common others) were more clonally expanded.

Per germline, CDR1 SGHTA and CDR2 FQGTGA. The CDR3 contains 14 residues. Trimming shortened V by 1 base and J by 5 bases, and 11 bases separated the two germline ends. The primer mix had 60 Vbeta and 13 Jbeta primers. Assay used: immunoSEQ multiplex PCR; TCRdb lists only in-frame clones, some missing. The table for this sample gives about 140,000 clones. About this clone itself: No antigen is known for it.

The sequencing sample was made of PBMCs. The source of this sequence is a male donor in good health and CMV-seronegative. This chain joins TRBV7-3 and TRBJ1-1; the D is unclear. CDR3 residues: CASSLKATGTEAFF. As DNA, the CDR3 is TGTGCCAGCAGCTTAAAAGCTACCGGGACTGAAGCTTTCTTT. Drawing the rest from reference TRBV7-3 and TRBJ1-1, the complete variable domain is GAGVSQTPSNKVTEKGKYVELRCDPISGHTALYWYRQSLGQGPEFLIYFQGTGAADDSGLPNDRFFAVRPEGSVSTLKIQRTERGDSAVYLCASSLKATGTEAFFGQGTRLTVV.